Here is one T cell receptor (beta chain) with its context. These data come from a study of blood T cell repertoires in COVID-19. Study-level background: Sites in the United States, Italy and Spain provided acute and convalescent COVID-19 samples. Sample material is recorded as cDNA or gDNA derived from T cells, B-cell-depleted T cells, or PBMCs.

Residents of 24 US areas, aged roughly 18 to 89 years, made up the participants. Original data processing: Reference gene primer amplification gave nucleated cell count estimates. Measured with immunoSEQ multiplex PCR; TCRdb has only the in-frame clones, and not every one. D and trimming come from the DNA, and the V and J calls and clone size come from that table. Among roughly 130,000 clones, approximately 85% were seen once, and the ten largest hold more than 3%. The CDR3 has 14 amino acids. CDR1 SGDLS and CDR2 YYNGEE come from the germline V gene. Trimming cost V 6 bases and J 3 bases; bases outside gene matches: 4.

This receptor was obtained from a woman aged 45-60 years with acute COVID-19. The rearrangement uses TRBV9 and TRBJ2-3; 10 nucleotides align to TRBD1. The source material was PBMCs or T cells enriched from blood (not recorded which). The CDR3: CASNRQGATDTQYF. The CDR3 bases are TGTGCCAGCAACAGACAGGGGGCAACAGATACGCAGTATTTT.